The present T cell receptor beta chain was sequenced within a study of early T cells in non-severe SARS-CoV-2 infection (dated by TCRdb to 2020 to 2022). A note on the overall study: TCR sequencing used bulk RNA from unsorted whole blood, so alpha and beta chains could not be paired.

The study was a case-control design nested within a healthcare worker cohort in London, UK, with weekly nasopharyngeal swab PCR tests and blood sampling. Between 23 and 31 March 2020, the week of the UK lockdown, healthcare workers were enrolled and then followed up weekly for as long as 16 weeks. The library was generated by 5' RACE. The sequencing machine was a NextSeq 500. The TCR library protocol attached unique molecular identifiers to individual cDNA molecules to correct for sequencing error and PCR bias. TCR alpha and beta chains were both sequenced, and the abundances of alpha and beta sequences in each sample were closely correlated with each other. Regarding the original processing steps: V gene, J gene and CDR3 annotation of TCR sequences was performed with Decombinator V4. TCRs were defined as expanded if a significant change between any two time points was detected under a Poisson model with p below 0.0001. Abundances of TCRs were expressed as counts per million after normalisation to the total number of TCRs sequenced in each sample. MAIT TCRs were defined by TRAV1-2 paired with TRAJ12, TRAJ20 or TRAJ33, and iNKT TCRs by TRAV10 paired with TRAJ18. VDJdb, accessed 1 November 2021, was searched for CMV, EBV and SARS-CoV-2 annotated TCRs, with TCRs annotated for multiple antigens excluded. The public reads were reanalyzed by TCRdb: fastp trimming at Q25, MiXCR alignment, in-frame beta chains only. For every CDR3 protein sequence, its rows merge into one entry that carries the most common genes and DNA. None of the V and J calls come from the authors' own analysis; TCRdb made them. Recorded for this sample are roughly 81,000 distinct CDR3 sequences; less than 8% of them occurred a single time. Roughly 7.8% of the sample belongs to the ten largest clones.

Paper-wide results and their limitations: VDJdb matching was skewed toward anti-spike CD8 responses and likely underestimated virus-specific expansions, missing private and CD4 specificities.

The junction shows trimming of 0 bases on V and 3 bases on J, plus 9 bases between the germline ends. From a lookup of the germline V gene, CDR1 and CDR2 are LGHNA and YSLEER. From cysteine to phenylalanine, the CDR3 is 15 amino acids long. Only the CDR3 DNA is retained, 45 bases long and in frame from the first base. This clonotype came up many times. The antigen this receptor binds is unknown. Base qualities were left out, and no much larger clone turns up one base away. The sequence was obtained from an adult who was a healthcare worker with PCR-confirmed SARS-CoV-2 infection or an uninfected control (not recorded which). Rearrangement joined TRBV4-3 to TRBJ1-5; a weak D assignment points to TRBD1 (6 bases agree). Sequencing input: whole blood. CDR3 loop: CASSQDRGDNQPQHF. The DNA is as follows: TGCGCCAGCAGCCAAGACAGGGGCGACAATCAGCCCCAGCATTTT.